The source of this T cell receptor (beta chain) is a study of radiation and T cells in renal cell carcinoma. Stated time point: baseline pretreatment blood. Treatment defined: 15 Gy SBRT to primary tumor, nephrectomy 4 weeks later. After SBRT, blood was collected at 2 and 4 weeks, plus baseline. The ends were cut back, 3 bases at V and 4 bases at J, with 19 bases in the middle. The germline V gene encodes CDR1 SGHVT and CDR2 SQSDAQ. This CDR3 comprises 18 residues. Sequencing used immunoSEQ multiplex PCR; TCRdb keeps in-frame clones, though not all of them. The sample gives about 130,000 clones, roughly 90% of which show up once; approximately 12% is in the top ten.

Source: blood, taken from a patient whose treatment included radiotherapy and nephrectomy. This TCR was recovered from a woman in her forties or fifties with renal cell carcinoma. The chain is built from TRBV7-4 and TRBJ2-6; either TRBD1 or TRBD2 may fit D (6 bases each). CDR3 in DNA: TGTGCCAGCAGCTTGGAGGGGGATACAGGGTACGGGGCCAACGTCCTGACTTTC. As protein: CASSLEGDTGYGANVLTF.